The 20 T cell receptor beta chains in this list originate from one sample, sequenced in a study of neurological immune-mediated disorders. TCRdb itself ran the 5' RACE reads through MiXCR, one entry per CDR3 protein. The sample gives approximately 50,000 distinct CDR3 sequences, approximately 10% of which show up once; over 4% is in the top ten. Input material: PBMCs. The origin of the receptors is a man aged 65 to 85 with HTLV-1-associated myelopathy (HAM/TSP).

At least ten counts were recorded for this clonotype. This chain joins TRBV6-2 or TRBV6-3 and TRBJ2-7; the D gene is possibly TRBD2 (5 bases). CDR1 is MNHEY, CDR2 SVGEGT, per germline. This CDR3 has 16 amino acids. V was pared by 6 bases and J by 7 bases, with 25 bases between. This chain's CDR3 is CASRKGLGDVTGEQYF. DNA for the CDR3: TGTGCCAGCAGAAAAGGGCTTGGCGACGTGACGGGGGAGCAGTACTTC.

This clonotype was counted many times. This chain links TRBV5-8 with TRBJ2-3, with D unclear. Germline V gene sequence: CDR1 SGHTS, CDR2 YDEGEE. The CDR3 spans 14 residues. V lost 0 bases and J lost 4, with 9 bases in between. CDR3 DNA sequence: TGTGCCAGCAGCTTGGGGCCGACCGCAGATACGCAGTATTTT. It encodes CASSLGPTADTQYF. Using reference TRBV5-8 and TRBJ2-3 for the parts outside the CDR3, the full variable domain is EAGVTQSPTHLIKTRGQQATLRCSPISGHTSVYWYQQALGLGLQFLLWYDEGEERNRGNFPPRFSGRQFPNYSSELNVNALELEDSALYLCASSLGPTADTQYFGPGTRLTVL.

This rearrangement joins TRBV5-5 to TRBJ2-3; D not certain. Germline V gene data show CDR1 as SGHKS and CDR2 as YYEKEE (reference sequence). The ends were cut back, 6 bases at V and 0 bases at J, with 11 bases in the middle. The CDR3 contains 14 residues. CDR3 sequence: CASTRIASTDTQYF. The CDR3, as DNA: TGTGCCAGCACCAGAATCGCCAGCACAGATACGCAGTATTTT.

This clonotype was observed at least ten times. The V gene is TRBV21-1, the J gene TRBJ2-5; TRBD2, the D gene given by the table, was not confirmed from the DNA. TRBV21-1 is flagged as a pseudogene. The CDR3 loop spans 14 amino acids. CDR3 bases: TGTGCCAGAGGCGGGAGTTTCAAAGAAGAGACCCAGTACTTC. This encodes CARGGSFKEETQYF.

This clonotype was picked up many times. The chain is built from TRBV3-2 and TRBJ2-7; the table's D call of TRBD1 was not tested on the DNA. TRBV3-2 is given as a pseudogene. This CDR3 comprises 16 residues. CDR3 region: CASSQGFYRGPYEQYF. The CDR3 nucleotides are TGTGCCAGCAGCCAAGGCTTTTACAGGGGGCCGTACGAGCAGTACTTC.

This clonotype was observed many times. This chain joins TRBV5-1 and TRBJ2-3; D remains unclear. With 0 bases removed from V and 3 bases from J, the gap between germline ends came to 14 bases. The CDR3 is made up of 16 amino acids. Germline CDR1 reads SGHRS; CDR2 reads YFSETQ. DNA of the CDR3: TGCGCCAGCAGCTTGGCTGGGAAACCTGCAACAGATACGCAGTATTTT. This sequence encodes CASSLAGKPATDTQYF.

This clonotype appeared many times. The chain couples TRBV6-2 or TRBV6-3 to TRBJ2-3; the D is unclear. The CDR3 totals 15 residues. The V end lost 4 bases, the J end lost 1 base, and 12 bases lay between the germline ends. CDR1 is MNHEY and CDR2 is SVGEGT in the germline V gene. In DNA form, the CDR3 reads TGTGCCAGCAGTTTCAGAGCTCGGGGCACAGATACGCAGTATTTT. It translates to CASSFRARGTDTQYF.

As for this clonotype: A much larger clonotype is one base distant, so this may be a read error. V usage is TRBV9 and J usage is TRBJ2-7; 7 nucleotides agree with TRBD2. The CDR3 runs to 14 residues. J lost 6 bases, V lost 4 bases, and 10 bases had no gene match. Per germline, CDR1 SGDLS and CDR2 YYNGEE. This CDR3 is CASSFHGTTSEQYF. Here the CDR3 DNA reads TGTGCCAGCAGCTTCCACGGGACTACAAGCGAGCAGTACTTC.

This clonotype was seen only a few times. CDR3 sequence: CASSQEGTTPGLAGRGSYNEQFF. In nucleotides, the CDR3 is TGCGCCAGCAGCCAAGAGGGGACCACACCGGGACTAGCGGGAAGAGGTTCCTACAATGAGCAGTTCTTC. J is TRBJ2-1 and V is TRBV4-3; 13 bases match TRBD2. The V and J ends lost 0 bases and 1 base, in that order; junction bases with no gene match: 18. This CDR3 has 23 residues. CDR1 and CDR2 (germline): LGHNA, YSLEER.

This clonotype was detected many times. The chain combines TRBV20-1 with TRBJ2-3; TRBD1 agrees at 8 bases. CDR1 is DFQATT, CDR2 SNEGSKA, per germline (reference sequence). Unmatched junction bases numbered 10, after V lost 7 bases and J lost 4 bases. The CDR3 consists of 14 residues. DNA of the CDR3: TGCAGTGTAGTAGGACAGGGTGTAGCAGATACGCAGTATTTT. Translation gives CSVVGQGVADTQYF.

The table lists this clonotype with many counts. The chain combines TRBV20-1 with TRBJ2-1; 8 bases are shared with TRBD2. The CDR3 runs 14 residues. Germline CDR1 reads DFQATT; CDR2 reads SNEGSKA (reference sequence). V lost 5 bases and J lost 8; bases outside the gene matches: 11. The DNA for the CDR3 is TGCAGTGCTCTCCGGAGCGGGAGTGGGTATGAGCAGTTCTTC. Its protein is CSALRSGSGYEQFF.

This clonotype was recorded many times. The gene calls are TRBV7-2 and TRBJ1-5, with D unresolved. This CDR3 is 13 amino acids long. Germline V gene lookup returns CDR1 SGHTA and CDR2 FQGNSA. The V end was cut by 2 bases, the J end by 6 bases, with 8 bases between. The chain's CDR3 is CASSLRDLQPQHF. The CDR3 region has the DNA TGTGCCAGCAGCTTAAGGGATCTTCAGCCCCAGCATTTT.

This clonotype was recorded many times. The chain uses TRBV5-6 and TRBJ2-1; the D gene could be TRBD1 or TRBD2 (5 bases each). The CDR3 extends over 18 amino acids. Per the germline V gene, CDR1 is SGHDT and CDR2 is YYEEEE. V lost 1 base, J lost 4 bases, and 21 bases lay in between. CDR3 coding DNA: TGTGCCAGCAGCTTGAAGGGGCGCCCCTTCGCGGGTTACAATGAGCAGTTCTTC. Protein: CASSLKGRPFAGYNEQFF.

Many counts were recorded for this clonotype. An end of the junction differs from the germline gene, which may be a read error. The chain is built from TRBV28 and TRBJ1-3; D may be TRBD1 (5 bases). Germline values: CDR1 MDHEN, CDR2 SYDVKM. The CDR3 is 17 residues long. Here the CDR3 reads CASSLPSEGVRGKTIYF. In DNA, the CDR3 is TGTGCCAGCAGTTTACCCTCGGAAGGGGTGAGAGGAAAGACCATATATTTT. Filled out from reference TRBV28 and TRBJ1-3, the complete variable domain reads DVKVTQSSRYLVKRTGEKVFLECVQDMDHENMFWYRQDPGLGLRLIYFSYDVKMKEKGDIPEGYSVSREKKERFSLILESASTNQTSMYLCASSLPSEGVRGKTIYFGEGSWLTVV.

This clonotype came up many times. The chain couples TRBV7-9 to TRBJ2-5; D tentatively fits TRBD1 or TRBD2 (6 bases each). Germline CDR1 SEHNR, CDR2 FQNEAQ (reference sequence). The CDR3 is 16 amino acids. V shed 6 bases and J shed 2 bases, with 19 bases lying between them. The CDR3 loop is CASSPRGLAVQETQYF. CDR3 coding DNA: TGTGCCAGCAGTCCTCGGGGGCTAGCAGTACAAGAGACCCAGTACTTC.

This clonotype was seen at least ten times. The J gene is TRBJ1-1, the V gene TRBV12-3 or TRBV12-4; no clear D gene. The CDR3 length is 16 residues. V was cut by 6 bases and J by 1 base, with 18 bases left in between. CDR3 in amino acids: CASRDSPRRGNTEAFF. Here the CDR3 DNA reads TGTGCCAGCAGAGACTCTCCTCGGCGAGGGAACACTGAAGCTTTCTTT.

This clonotype was recorded many times. The chain employs TRBV28 and TRBJ2-3; 7 bases agree with TRBD2. Losses at the gene ends were 6 bases for V and 2 bases for J; bases not matched to a gene: 11. The CDR3 covers 16 residues. Germline V lookup: CDR1 MDHEN, CDR2 SYDVKM. This CDR3 reads CASSPAGSGDTDTQYF. In DNA form, the CDR3 reads TGTGCCAGCAGCCCAGCGGGGAGCGGGGACACAGATACGCAGTATTTT.

This clonotype was seen repeatedly, ten times or more. The chain links TRBV29-1 to TRBJ2-1, with unresolved D. This CDR3 is built from 11 residues. In germline, CDR1 is SQVTM, CDR2 ANQGSEA. V dropped 0 bases and J dropped 10 bases, with 7 bases sitting between them. The CDR3 region has the DNA TGCAGCGTTGAAGATCAGAGGGAGCAGTTCTTC. This encodes CSVEDQREQFF.

This clonotype was counted many times. This chain joins TRBV29-1 and TRBJ1-1, with D hard to call. The CDR3 covers 12 residues. V lost 5 bases and J 2 bases, leaving 9 bases between the germline ends. The germline CDR1 and CDR2 sequences are SQVTM and ANQGSEA. The CDR3 reads CSVSGLNTEAFF. DNA for the CDR3: TGCAGCGTTTCAGGTCTTAACACTGAAGCTTTCTTT. Supplemented by reference TRBV29-1 and TRBJ1-1, the full variable domain reads SAVISQKPSRDICQRGTSLTIQCQVDSQVTMMFWYRQQPGQSLTLIATANQGSEATYESGFVIDKFPISRPNLTFSTLTVSNMSPEDSSIYLCSVSGLNTEAFFGQGTRLTVV.

With regard to this clonotype: A much larger clone sits a single nucleotide away, making a read error possible. The rearrangement uses TRBV7-2 and TRBJ2-7; D might be TRBD2 (5 bases). The germline V gene encodes CDR1 SGHTA and CDR2 FQGNSA. The CDR3 has 13 residues. The CDR3 loop is CVSSRGLGYEQYF. In DNA form, the CDR3 reads TGTGTCAGCAGCCGGGGTTTGGGCTACGAGCAGTACTTC.